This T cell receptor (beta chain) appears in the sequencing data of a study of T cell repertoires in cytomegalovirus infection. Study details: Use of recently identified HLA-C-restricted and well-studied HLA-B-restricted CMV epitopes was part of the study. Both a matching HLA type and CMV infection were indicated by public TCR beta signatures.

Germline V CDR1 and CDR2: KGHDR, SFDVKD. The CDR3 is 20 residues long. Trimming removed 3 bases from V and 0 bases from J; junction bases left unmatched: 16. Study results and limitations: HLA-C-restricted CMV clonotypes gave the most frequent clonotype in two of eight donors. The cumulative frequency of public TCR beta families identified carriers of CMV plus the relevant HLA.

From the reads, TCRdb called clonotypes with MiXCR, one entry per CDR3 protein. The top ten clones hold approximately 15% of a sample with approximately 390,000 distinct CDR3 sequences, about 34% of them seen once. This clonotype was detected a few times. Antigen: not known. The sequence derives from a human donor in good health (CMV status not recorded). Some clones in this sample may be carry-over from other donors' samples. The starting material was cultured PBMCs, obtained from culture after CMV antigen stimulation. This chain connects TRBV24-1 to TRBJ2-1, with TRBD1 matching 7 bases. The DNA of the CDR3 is TGTGCCACCAGTGATGCCCGAGCCAGGGACAGACCTCTCTCCTACAATGAGCAGTTCTTC. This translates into CATSDARARDRPLSYNEQFF.